What follows is one T cell receptor beta chain and its context. This entry belongs to a study of blood T cell repertoires in COVID-19. Study information: From the United States, Italy and Spain came samples of acute and convalescent COVID-19.

Original methodology: Reference gene primer amplification yielded estimated nucleated cell counts. TCRdb keeps only in-frame clones here, not all; method: immunoSEQ multiplex PCR. V, J and clone size are those of that table, while D and trimming were read from the DNA. The sample holds some 150,000 clones, just under 85% seen once. The clonotype comes from a woman aged 40 to 49 who had recovered from COVID-19. Sequenced input: PBMCs or T cells enriched from blood (not recorded which).

Here the CDR3 DNA reads TGTGCCAGCAGCTTAGACAGAGGGACGCAGTATTTT. This encodes CASSLDRGTQYF. The rearrangement joins TRBV11-3 to TRBJ2-3, with D perhaps matching TRBD2 (5 bases). The CDR3 is made up of 12 amino acids. The V and J ends lost 0 bases and 9 bases respectively, with 7 bases between them. The V gene's germline CDR1 is SGHNT and CDR2 YENEEA. The full variable domain, in which reference TRBV11-3 and TRBJ2-3 provide the parts outside the CDR3, is EAGVVQSPRYKIIEKKQPVAFWCNPISGHNTLYWYLQNLGQGPELLIRYENEEAVDDSQLPKDRFSAERLKGVDSTLKIQPAELGDSAVYLCASSLDRGTQYFGPGTRLTVL.